This TCR beta chain appears in the sequencing data of a study of breast tumors, draining lymph nodes, adjacent tissues. Whole-study findings and limits: Tumor T cell lymph node origin was a supported hypothesis, not proven. The data were judged consistent with most tumor T cells coming from lymph node and expanding in tumor.

Axillary draining lymph nodes of breast cancer patients supplied the node samples. The CDR3 has 14 residues. Trimming removed 3 bases from V and 1 base from J, with 12 bases in between. Germline CDR1 reads DFQATT; CDR2 reads SNEGSKA (reference sequence). In this sample, this clonotype turned up many times. Its antigen is undetermined. TCRdb redid the calling of the multiplex PCR reads with MiXCR, one entry per CDR3 protein. The top ten hold over 3.5% of the sample, which has a few hundred thousand distinct CDR3 sequences, 34% seen once. This chain uses TRBV20-1 with TRBJ2-5; D is possibly TRBD1 or TRBD2 (5 bases each). The TCR originated in a female donor with breast cancer. Some clones in this sample may be carry-over from other donors' samples. Source material: axillary lymph node tissue. The chain's CDR3 is CSARGPGAQETQYF. The DNA of the CDR3 is TGCAGTGCTAGGGGGCCCGGGGCCCAAGAGACCCAGTACTTC.